This T cell receptor (beta chain) was retrieved from a study of neoadjuvant nivolumab and ipilimumab in lung cancer. Profiled with immunoSEQ multiplex PCR; TCRdb holds only in-frame clones, not every one. This sample carries around 13,000 clones, nearly 70% of them seen once, and the ten largest clones take less than 25%. Turning to this clone: Its specificity is unknown.

Study-wide results and limits: A small number of samples were TCR sequenced. Only two of four nivolumab-treated tumors gained richness and clonality by surgery.

The CDR3 runs to 15 residues. Trimming at V came to 1 base and at J to 2 bases, leaving 2 bases not matched to a gene. Germline values: CDR1 SGHTA, CDR2 FQGNSA. The sample in question was peripheral blood, obtained after neoadjuvant nivolumab, alone or with ipilimumab, at or shortly before surgery. The rearrangement joins TRBV7-2 to TRBJ2-7; 10 nucleotides align to TRBD2. This clonotype originated in an adult with non-small cell lung cancer. In nucleotides, the CDR3 is TGTGCCAGCAGCTTAGTAAGCGGGGGGGCCTACGAGCAGTACTTC. Protein sequence: CASSLVSGGAYEQYF.